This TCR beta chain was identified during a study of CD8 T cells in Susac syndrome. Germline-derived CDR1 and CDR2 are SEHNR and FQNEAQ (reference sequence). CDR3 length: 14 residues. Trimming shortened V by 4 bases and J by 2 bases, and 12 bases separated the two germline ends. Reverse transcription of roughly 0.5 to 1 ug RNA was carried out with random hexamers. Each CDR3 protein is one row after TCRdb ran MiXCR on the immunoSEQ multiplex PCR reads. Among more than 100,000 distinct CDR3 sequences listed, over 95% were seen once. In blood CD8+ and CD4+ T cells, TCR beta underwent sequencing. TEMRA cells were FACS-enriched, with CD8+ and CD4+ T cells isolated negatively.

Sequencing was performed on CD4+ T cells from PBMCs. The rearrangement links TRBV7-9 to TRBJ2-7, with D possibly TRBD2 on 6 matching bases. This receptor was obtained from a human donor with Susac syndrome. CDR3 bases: TGTGCCAGCAGCTCCGGGAGAGCCACCTACGAGCAGTACTTC. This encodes CASSSGRATYEQYF. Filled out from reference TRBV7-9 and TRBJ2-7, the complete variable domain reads DTGVSQNPRHKITKRGQNVTFRCDPISEHNRLYWYRQTLGQGPEFLTYFQNEAQLEKSRLLSDRFSAERPKGSFSTLEIQRTEQGDSAMYLCASSSGRATYEQYFGPGTRLTVT.